Listed below are T cell receptor beta chains from one sample, sequenced in a study of radiotherapy plus CTLA-4 blockade in lung cancer. Assay used: immunoSEQ multiplex PCR; TCRdb lists only in-frame clones, some missing. The sample has 62,000 or so clones; around 80% are singletons. Specimen: peripheral blood, collected from a patient treated with radiotherapy plus ipilimumab. The receptors stem from a human donor with non-small cell lung cancer who had a complete response to radiotherapy plus ipilimumab. Each CDR3 is given with its conserved first and last residue. The order of the fields is V gene, D gene, J gene, clone size, CDR3 DNA, CDR3 protein. D genes are given only for firm matches. Clone size is stated in some rows and not others, as once, few, many or a class when expanded.

TRBV9	NA	TRBJ2-5	NA	TGTGCCAGCAGCGTGTCCCCTGAGGGGGGGCAAGAGACCCAGTACTTC	CASSVSPEGGQETQYF
TRBV5-1	NA	TRBJ1-1	NA	TGCGCCAGCAGGATGGGCAGGGACACTGAAGCTTTCTTT	CASRMGRDTEAFF
TRBV9	NA	TRBJ1-4	NA	TGTGCCAGCAGCCCTCATAGTACAACTAATGAAAAACTGTTTTTT	CASSPHSTTNEKLFF
TRBV2	NA	TRBJ2-5	NA	TGTGCCAGCAGAGACCAAGAGACCCAGTACTTC	CASRDQETQYF
TRBV29-1	NA	TRBJ1-1	NA	TGCAGCGTTAAGCCCGGGGGGGGTCAGAACACTGAAGCTTTCTTT	CSVKPGGGQNTEAFF
TRBV10-3	TRBD1	TRBJ2-1	NA	TGTGCCATTCGGGGGACAGGGGAGAGCTCCTACAATGAGCAGTTCTTC	CAIRGTGESSYNEQFF
TRBV5-4	TRBD1	TRBJ1-2	few	TGTGCCAGCAGCTTGGCGCGACAGGGGGCAAGTGGCTACACCTTC	CASSLARQGASGYTF
TRBV4-1	NA	TRBJ1-5	NA	TGCGCCAGCAGCCAAGATGGTGGGAGGAGTAGCAATCAGCCCCAGCATTTT	CASSQDGGRSSNQPQHF
TRBV4-3	NA	TRBJ1-5	NA	TGCGCCAGCAGCCAAGGGAACAATCAGCCCCAGCATTTT	CASSQGNNQPQHF
TRBV15	TRBD2	TRBJ2-1	NA	TGTGCCACCAGCAGCATCTATAGCGGGAGGAACAATGAGCAGTTCTTC	CATSSIYSGRNNEQFF
TRBV27	NA	TRBJ2-1	NA	TGTGCCAGCAGTTTGTCTCCTATTGGAGATGAGCAGTTCTTC	CASSLSPIGDEQFF
TRBV4-3	NA	TRBJ1-2	NA	TGCGCCAGCAGCCAAGATGCGAGAGGGCCAACGGCGGAGGGCTACACCTTC	CASSQDARGPTAEGYTF
TRBV7-7	TRBD1	TRBJ2-1	NA	TGTGCTAGCAGCTTAAGAATGGGACAGGGATCCTACAATGAGCAGTTCTTC	CASSLRMGQGSYNEQFF
TRBV7-8	NA	TRBJ2-1	NA	TGTGCCAGCAGCTCCGGGACAAGCAACAATGAGCAGTTCTTC	CASSSGTSNNEQFF
TRBV10-1	NA	TRBJ1-2	NA	TGCGCCAGCAGTGAGAAGACTAACTATGGCTACACCTTC	CASSEKTNYGYTF
TRBV19	NA	TRBJ1-4	few	TGTGCCAGTAGTACTCCTGGCAGGCACCGAGGTGAAAAACTGTTTTTT	CASSTPGRHRGEKLFF
TRBV5-1	NA	TRBJ2-2	NA	TGCGCCAGCAGCACAAGCCCGACCGGGTCCGGGGAGCTGTTTTTT	CASSTSPTGSGELFF
TRBV19	NA	TRBJ1-3	NA	TGTGCCAGTAGTAAGACGAACAGCTACTCTGGAAACACCATATATTTT	CASSKTNSYSGNTIYF